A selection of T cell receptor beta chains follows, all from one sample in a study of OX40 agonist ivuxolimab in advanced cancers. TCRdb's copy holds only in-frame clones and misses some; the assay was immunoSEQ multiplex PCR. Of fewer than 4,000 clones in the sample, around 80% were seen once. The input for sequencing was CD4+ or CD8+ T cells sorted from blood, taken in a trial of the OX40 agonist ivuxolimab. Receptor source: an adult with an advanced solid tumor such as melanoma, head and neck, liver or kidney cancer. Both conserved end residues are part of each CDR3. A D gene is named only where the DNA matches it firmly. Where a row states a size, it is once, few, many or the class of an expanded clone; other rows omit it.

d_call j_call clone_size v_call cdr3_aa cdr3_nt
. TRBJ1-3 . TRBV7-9 CASSHPGGGGITGNTIYF TGTGCCAGCAGCCACCCAGGAGGGGGGGGAATTACTGGAAACACCATATATTTT
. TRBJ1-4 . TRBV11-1 CASSRRHRDEEKLFF TGTGCCAGCAGCCGACGACATCGGGATGAGGAAAAACTGTTTTTT
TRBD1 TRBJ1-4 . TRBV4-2 CASSQEKGQAYGGEKLFF TGTGCCAGCAGCCAAGAAAAGGGACAGGCCTACGGTGGTGAAAAACTGTTTTTT
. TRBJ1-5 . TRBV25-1 CASSEWDSNQPQHF TGTGCCAGCAGTGAATGGGACAGCAATCAGCCCCAGCATTTT
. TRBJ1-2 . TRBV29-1 CSVSTKQGIYGYTF TGCAGCGTTTCCACAAAGCAGGGTATCTATGGCTACACCTTC
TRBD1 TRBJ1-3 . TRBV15 CATSPGTAQNTIYF TGTGCCACCAGCCCCGGGACAGCGCAAAACACCATATATTTT
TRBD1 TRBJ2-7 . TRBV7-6 CASSSTPWTGENEQYF TGTGCCAGCAGCTCTACGCCCTGGACAGGGGAGAACGAGCAGTACTTC
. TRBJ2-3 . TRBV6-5 CATSLGGGNTDTQYF TGTGCCACCAGCTTGGGCGGGGGCAACACAGATACGCAGTATTTT
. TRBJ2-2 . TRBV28 CASRQGFAYTGELFF TGTGCCAGCAGACAGGGTTTCGCGTACACCGGGGAGCTGTTTTTT
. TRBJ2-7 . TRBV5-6 CASSSDPGLANEQYF TGTGCCAGCAGCTCCGATCCGGGGCTGGCCAACGAGCAGTACTTC
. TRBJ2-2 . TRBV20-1 CSAGPGGELFF TGCAGTGCTGGCCCCGGCGGGGAGCTGTTTTTT
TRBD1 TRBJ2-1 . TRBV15 CATSRDEWTGKIVNEQFF TGTGCCACCAGCAGAGATGAGTGGACAGGGAAAATTGTAAATGAGCAGTTCTTC
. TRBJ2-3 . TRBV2 CASSEGATPTDTQYF TGTGCCAGCAGTGAAGGGGCTACCCCGACAGATACGCAGTATTTT
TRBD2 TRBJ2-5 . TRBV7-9 CASSFVAGYETQYF TGTGCCAGCAGCTTCGTAGCGGGATATGAGACCCAGTACTTC
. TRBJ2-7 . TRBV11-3 CASSLGSQGFSYEQYF TGTGCCAGCAGCTTAGGGTCACAGGGCTTCTCCTACGAGCAGTACTTC
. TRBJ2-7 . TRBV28 CASSQLGEHLEQYF TGTGCCAGCAGTCAGCTCGGGGAGCATCTGGAGCAGTACTTC
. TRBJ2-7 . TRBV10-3 CAISDGDTYEQYF TGTGCCATCAGTGATGGGGATACCTACGAGCAGTACTTC
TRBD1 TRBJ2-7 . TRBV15 CATSWTGAPSYEQYF TGTGCCACCAGCTGGACAGGGGCCCCCTCCTACGAGCAGTACTTC
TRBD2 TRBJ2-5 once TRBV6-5 CASQLGGSQETQYF TGTGCCAGCCAGTTGGGCGGGAGTCAAGAGACCCAGTACTTC
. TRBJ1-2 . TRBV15 CATSRTTGLRPYGYTF TGTGCCACCAGCAGGACAACGGGACTCAGGCCCTATGGCTACACCTTC
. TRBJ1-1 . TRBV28 CASSLVGRDSWSITEAFF TGTGCCAGCAGTTTAGTCGGCAGGGATTCCTGGAGTATCACTGAAGCTTTCTTT
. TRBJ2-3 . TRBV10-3 CATNPTGVDRDTQYF TGTGCCACCAACCCCACGGGAGTTGATAGAGATACGCAGTATTTT
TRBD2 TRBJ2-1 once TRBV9 CASSVEGGASGVDEQFF TGTGCCAGCAGCGTAGAGGGTGGGGCTAGCGGGGTGGATGAGCAGTTCTTC
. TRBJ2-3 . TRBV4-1 CASSQDIPVGDTQYF TGCGCCAGCAGCCAAGATATTCCGGTCGGGGATACGCAGTATTTT
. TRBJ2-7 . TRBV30 CAWSEASTGEQYF TGTGCCTGGAGTGAGGCGTCTACGGGGGAGCAGTACTTC
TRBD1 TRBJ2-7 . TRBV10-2 CASGTGGSGYEQYF TGCGCCAGCGGCACAGGGGGCAGTGGCTACGAGCAGTACTTC
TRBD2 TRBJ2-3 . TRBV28 CASTASGGDTDTQYF TGTGCCAGCACCGCTAGCGGGGGAGACACAGATACGCAGTATTTT
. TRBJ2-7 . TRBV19 CASSIGLRREQYF TGTGCCAGTAGTATAGGTCTCCGGCGGGAGCAGTACTTC
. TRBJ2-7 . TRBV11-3 CASSLGANGHEQYF TGTGCCAGCAGCTTAGGAGCGAATGGCCACGAGCAGTACTTC
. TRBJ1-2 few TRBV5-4 CASSVDSNYGYTF TGTGCCAGCAGCGTGGACAGCAACTATGGCTACACCTTC
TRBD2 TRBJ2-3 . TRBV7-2 CASSLTSGRSDTQYF TGTGCCAGCAGTTTGACTAGCGGGAGGTCAGATACGCAGTATTTT
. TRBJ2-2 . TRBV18 CASSPDRETGELFF TGTGCCAGCTCACCGGACCGTGAAACCGGGGAGCTGTTTTTT
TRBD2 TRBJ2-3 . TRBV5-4 CASSLGAGGPTDTQYF TGTGCCAGCAGCTTAGGTGCGGGGGGGCCCACAGATACGCAGTATTTT
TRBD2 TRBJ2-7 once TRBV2 CASSDSGRAYEQYF TGTGCCAGCAGTGATAGCGGGAGAGCCTACGAGCAGTACTTC
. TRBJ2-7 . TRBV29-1 CSVETWRYEQYF TGCAGCGTTGAGACCTGGAGGTACGAGCAGTACTTC
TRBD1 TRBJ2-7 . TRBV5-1 CASSFGTGSGEQYF TGCGCCAGCAGCTTTGGGACAGGGTCGGGGGAGCAGTACTTC
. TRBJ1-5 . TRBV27 CASSYRAENQPQHF TGTGCCAGCTCCTACCGAGCGGAAAATCAGCCCCAGCATTTT
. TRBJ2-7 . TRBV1 CTPGTGRYEQYF TGCACCCCCGGGACAGGGAGATACGAGCAGTACTTC
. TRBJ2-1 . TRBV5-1 CASSSAGAYNEQFF TGCGCCAGCAGCTCCGCCGGGGCCTACAATGAGCAGTTCTTC
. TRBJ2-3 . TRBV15 CATSRDLTDTQYF TGTGCCACCAGCAGAGATTTAACAGATACGCAGTATTTT
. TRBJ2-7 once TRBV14 CASSRDYEQYF TGTGCCAGCAGCCGTGACTACGAGCAGTACTTC
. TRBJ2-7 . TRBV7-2 CASSQMDPYEQYF TGTGCCAGCAGCCAAATGGACCCCTACGAGCAGTACTTC
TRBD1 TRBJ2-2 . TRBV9 CASSLEGAQDTGELFF TGTGCCAGCAGCCTAGAGGGGGCGCAGGACACCGGGGAGCTGTTTTTT
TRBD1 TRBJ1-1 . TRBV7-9 CASSSTWTGETEAFF TGTGCCAGCAGCTCTACATGGACAGGGGAGACTGAAGCTTTCTTT
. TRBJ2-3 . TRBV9 CASSVDGSTDTQYF TGTGCCAGCAGCGTAGATGGCAGCACAGATACGCAGTATTTT
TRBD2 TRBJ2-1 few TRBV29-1 CSVDGTSGIRWESQFF TGCAGCGTTGATGGGACTAGCGGAATTAGGTGGGAGTCGCAGTTCTTC
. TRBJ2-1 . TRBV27 CASSPLLSNNEQFF TGTGCCAGCAGTCCCCTACTATCTAACAATGAGCAGTTCTTC
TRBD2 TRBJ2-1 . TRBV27 CASSFSTSGDTVGEQFF TGTGCCAGCAGTTTCTCGACTAGCGGGGATACCGTTGGTGAGCAGTTCTTC
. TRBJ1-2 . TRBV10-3 CAISESNGLYGYTF TGTGCCATCAGTGAGTCTAACGGACTCTATGGCTACACCTTC
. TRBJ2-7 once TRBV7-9 CASSPRSRPYEQYF TGTGCCAGCAGCCCACGGAGTAGGCCCTACGAGCAGTACTTC
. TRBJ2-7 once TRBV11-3 CASSLEPGTAQYF TGTGCCAGCAGCTTAGAACCCGGGACGGCGCAGTACTTC
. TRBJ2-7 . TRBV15 CATSKSGTYEQYF TGTGCCACCAGCAAATCAGGGACCTACGAGCAGTACTTC